This T cell receptor beta chain was identified during a study of blood T cell repertoires in COVID-19 (dated by TCRdb to 2020 to 2021). About the study as a whole: Collaborator samples came from the United States, Italy and Spain and covered acute and convalescent phases of COVID-19. Samples came from the ongoing ImmuneRACE study (first 160 participants) plus 1,254 subjects from 6 global collaborators. The material from the prospective study consisted of cDNA or gDNA derived from T cells, B-cell-depleted T cells, or PBMCs. Subjects who had been exposed to COVID-19, were actively infected with it, or had recovered from it provided the deeply sampled blood TCRbeta repertoires that made up the dataset. Where available, HLA class I and class II types were taken from metadata supplied by the sample provider and were not determined by assay-based typing. Sample metadata almost always included a de-identified subject ID, COVID-19 status, age in years and sex. A freely available public database, intended as a resource for researchers studying the immune response to SARS-CoV-2, is where the repertoires were released.

Each collaborating institution followed its own protocols to collect whole blood in K2EDTA tubes. For TCRbeta analysis, collaborator samples were shipped as frozen whole blood, as isolated PBMCs, or as DNA extracted from either sample type. As concerns this clone: Its antigen is unknown. It has no much larger one-base neighbor in the sample; base qualities were not kept.

Results and caveats for the whole study, not just this receptor: The amount of clinical and demographic metadata varied by source and participant and was provided uncurated.

The immunoSEQ Assay, a bias-controlled multiplex PCR, was used to amplify TCRbeta CDR3 regions from genomic DNA. Per the authors' processing: The number of nucleated cells in each sample was estimated by amplification of reference gene primers within the assay. To quantify the absolute abundance of each unique TCRbeta CDR3 rearrangement, sequence reads were collapsed and filtered. Productive Simpson clonality was computed per sample as the square root of Simpson's diversity index over productive rearrangements. The clones in this table, taken by TCRdb from immuneACCESS, are in-frame only. Not every clone is retained; where verified, under half of the shortfall comes from an unresolved V gene, and the cause of the rest is unknown. V, J and clone size are taken as reported in that table, and D and trimming were inferred from the DNA itself. Across this sample there are under 200,000 clones, with approximately 85% seen only once. Clones ranked in the top ten supply 9.8% of the sample.

The source material was peripheral blood. The source of this sequence is a woman of 80 years or more with acute or convalescent COVID-19.

The DNA sequence follows: TGTGCCAGCAACCCTACGGGACAGCCTTTATGGGGCTACACCTTC. It translates as CASNPTGQPLWGYTF. The rearranged segments are TRBV7-2 and TRBJ1-2; 7 central bases correspond to TRBD1. Trimmed from V: 7 bases; trimmed from J: 8 bases; junction bases lacking a gene match: 16. The CDR3 goes from the cysteine to the phenylalanine over 15 residues. Only CDR3 DNA remains: 45 bases, in frame from the first base. As encoded in the germline V gene, CDR1 is SGHTA while CDR2 is FQGNSA.